The 27 T cell receptor beta chains listed next were all sequenced from one sample in a study of blood T cell repertoires in COVID-19. Assay: immunoSEQ multiplex PCR; the TCRdb copy retains only in-frame clones and omits some. This table holds 150,000 to 200,000 clones, around 80% found once. Sequences were obtained from PBMCs or T cells enriched from blood (not recorded which). The receptor set was obtained from a man aged 45-60 years who had recovered from COVID-19.

This chain links TRBV9 with TRBJ2-7, with TRBD2 as a possible D gene (6 bases). This CDR3 region has 15 residues. V lost 0 bases and J 3 bases, leaving 13 bases between the germline ends. Per the germline V gene, CDR1 is SGDLS and CDR2 is YYNGEE. CDR3 DNA: TGTGCCAGCAGCGTAGCAGGTAGCGGCATCTACGAGCAGTACTTC. Its protein product is CASSVAGSGIYEQYF.

This clone has only a few counts. J is TRBJ2-7 and V is TRBV3-1 (or the pseudogene TRBV3-2), with 12 nucleotides matching TRBD2. Germline assignment: CDR1 LGHDT and CDR2 YNNKEL (reference sequence). The CDR3 extends over 16 amino acids. Trimming at V came to 4 bases and at J to 7 bases, leaving 11 bases not matched to a gene. DNA of the CDR3: TGTGCCAGCAGCCTAAAGACAGCTAGCGGGAGGGGGGAGCAGTACTTC. It codes for CASSLKTASGRGEQYF.

J is TRBJ1-5 and V is TRBV10-3, with D possibly being TRBD1 (5 bases). V shed 7 bases and J shed 0 bases, with 13 bases lying between them. Germline CDR1 and CDR2: ENHRY and SYGVKD. The CDR3 consists of 15 residues. CDR3 in DNA: TGTGCCATCACCGAGACAGCTTATAGCAATCAGCCCCAGCATTTT. Protein product: CAITETAYSNQPQHF.

The rearrangement uses TRBV29-1 and TRBJ1-4; 7 bases are shared with TRBD1. Germline CDR1 SQVTM, CDR2 ANQGSEA. V dropped 4 bases and J dropped 7; count of bases not matched to a gene: 6. The CDR3 consists of 13 residues. The CDR3 region is CSVAGGSSEKLFF. The DNA for the CDR3 is TGCAGCGTTGCAGGGGGTAGCTCTGAAAAACTGTTTTTT.

The chain couples TRBV5-1 to TRBJ2-4; tentative D call: TRBD2 (6 bases). Germline V CDR1 and CDR2: SGHRS, YFSETQ. V was shortened by 0 bases and J by 8 bases, with 12 bases between the two germline ends. CDR3 length equals 14 residues. The CDR3 loop is CASSLGQGGDIQYF. The CDR3 DNA is TGCGCCAGCAGCTTGGGACAAGGCGGGGACATTCAGTACTTC.

The count of this clone is one. The genes are TRBV19 and TRBJ1-5, with D perhaps TRBD1 (6 bases). The V gene's germline CDR1 is LNHDA and CDR2 SQIVND (reference sequence). The CDR3 is made up of 15 amino acids. Trimming removed 7 bases from V and 2 bases from J, with 15 bases in between. CDR3 DNA: TGTGCCAGTACGGGGGGGCATTATGGCAATCAGCCCCAGCATTTT. The encoded protein is CASTGGHYGNQPQHF.

The gene calls are TRBV5-5 and TRBJ2-2; 7 bases are shared with TRBD1. This CDR3 contains 16 residues. CDR1 SGHKS and CDR2 YYEKEE come from the germline V gene (reference sequence). The V gene end was trimmed by 6 bases and the J gene end by 4 bases; junction bases not matched to a gene: 12. The CDR3 reads CASIRGLGGGTGELFF. The CDR3 DNA sequence: TGTGCCAGCATCCGTGGGTTAGGGGGCGGCACCGGGGAGCTGTTTTTT.

The V call is TRBV6-5, the J call TRBJ1-5; weak D call: TRBD1 (5 bases). In germline, CDR1 is MNHEY, CDR2 SVGAGI. The CDR3 has 13 amino acids. Trimming took off 6 bases at V and 11 bases at J, with 17 bases between the two ends. Written as DNA, the CDR3 is TGTGCCAGCAGCGGGGACGGGAGGAGGGCCCAGCATTTT. Translation: CASSGDGRRAQHF.

The chain has TRBV2 and TRBJ1-2, with a tentative D call TRBD1 (5 bases). CDR1 SNHLY and CDR2 FYNNEI come from the germline V gene. V lost 7 bases, J lost 7 bases, and 13 bases lay in between. The CDR3 length is 12 residues. Here the CDR3 DNA reads TGTGCCAGCACGGGGGACGGGGTTGGCTACACCTTC. Residues: CASTGDGVGYTF. Full variable domain (outside the CDR3, taken from reference TRBV2 and TRBJ1-2): EPEVTQTPSHQVTQMGQEVILRCVPISNHLYFYWYRQILGQKVEFLVSFYNNEISEKSEIFDDQFSVERPDGSNFTLKIRSTKLEDSAMYFCASTGDGVGYTFGSGTRLTVV.

This chain joins TRBV3-1 (or the pseudogene TRBV3-2) and TRBJ2-7, with 7 bases matching TRBD2. V was clipped by 0 bases and J by 2 bases; unmatched bases: 7. There are 16 residues in the CDR3. Looked up from germline, CDR1 is LGHDT and CDR2 is YNNKEL (reference sequence). CDR3 residues: CASSQDVEAGAYEQYF. Here the CDR3 DNA reads TGTGCCAGCAGCCAAGACGTCGAGGCGGGAGCCTACGAGCAGTACTTC.

This chain links TRBV7-9 with TRBJ1-5; 8 nucleotides match TRBD1. The CDR3 length is 14 residues. V was clipped by 5 bases and J by 6 bases; unmatched bases: 6. Germline loops: CDR1 SEHNR, CDR2 FQNEAQ (reference sequence). The DNA of the CDR3 is TGTGCCAGCAGCGTTACAGGGGGATCTCAGCCCCAGCATTTT. Its translation: CASSVTGGSQPQHF.

The chain joins TRBV28 to TRBJ2-2, with no clear D. The CDR3 loop spans 13 amino acids. Trimming took 2 bases from V and 1 from J, leaving 2 bases between them. The germline gives CDR1 MDHEN, CDR2 SYDVKM. The CDR3 DNA reads as TGTGCCAGCAGTTTACTGAACACCGGGGAGCTGTTTTTT. Its protein product is CASSLLNTGELFF.

CDR3 in DNA: TGCGCCAGCAGCTTGGCGGGTATTGTCATCGGGGAGCTGTTTTTT. This translates into CASSLAGIVIGELFF. This chain connects TRBV5-1 to TRBJ2-2; D is undetermined. Trimming left V 0 bases short and J 7 bases short, with 13 bases between. There are 15 residues in the CDR3. The germline V gene has CDR1 SGHRS and CDR2 YFSETQ.

This chain uses TRBV19 with TRBJ1-4; D is unresolved. Germline CDR1 is LNHDA and CDR2 is SQIVND (reference sequence). The CDR3 extends over 17 amino acids. V was clipped by 2 bases and J by 3 bases, with 16 bases between them. Here the CDR3 reads CASSISARSGANEKLFF. The CDR3 nucleotides are TGTGCCAGTAGTATAAGCGCCAGGTCCGGGGCTAATGAAAAACTGTTTTTT.

CDR3: CASSGTGDEKLFF. The CDR3 region has the DNA TGTGCCAGCAGCGGGACAGGGGATGAAAAACTGTTTTTT. V and J are TRBV2 and TRBJ1-4; 10 nucleotides line up with TRBD1. The CDR3 loop spans 13 amino acids. V trimming: 6 bases; J trimming: 6 bases; junction bases outside the gene matches: 1. Per germline, CDR1 SNHLY and CDR2 FYNNEI.

The V call is TRBV6-2 or TRBV6-3, the J call TRBJ2-1; 10 bases line up with TRBD2. The J segment lost 10 bases and the V segment lost 5 bases, leaving 20 bases of the junction unmatched. Germline values: CDR1 MNHEY, CDR2 SVGEGT. The CDR3 consists of 18 residues. Written as DNA, the CDR3 is TGTGCCAGCAGTCGCGGGCTTTTAGCGGGAGGAGGGCGCGGAGAGCAGTTCTTC. Its protein is CASSRGLLAGGGRGEQFF.

The V gene is TRBV27, the J gene TRBJ1-1, with D unclear. CDR1 and CDR2 from the germline V gene are MNHEY and SMNVEV (reference sequence). CDR3 length: 14 residues. Between the trimmed V and J ends, which lost 5 bases and 3 bases, there was a span of 13 bases. In DNA, the CDR3 is TGTGCCAGCAGTCGTATGACGGGTGACACTGAAGCTTTCTTT. Residues: CASSRMTGDTEAFF.

There are many counts of this clone. The chain employs TRBV27 and TRBJ1-5; 12 bases align to TRBD1. CDR3 size: 18 residues. The germline gives CDR1 MNHEY, CDR2 SMNVEV (reference sequence). With 5 bases clipped from V and 5 bases from J, the junction kept 13 bases outside the gene matches. This chain's CDR3 is CASSPQAAGTGGDQPQHF. CDR3 sequence (DNA): TGTGCCAGCAGTCCCCAGGCAGCCGGGACAGGGGGCGATCAGCCCCAGCATTTT.

J is TRBJ2-7 and V is TRBV25-1, with 10 bases aligning to TRBD1. Germline V gene data show CDR1 as MGHDK and CDR2 as SYGVNS. This CDR3 contains 15 residues. With V trimmed by 2 bases and J by 2 bases, 3 bases remained unmatched. The DNA for the CDR3 is TGTGCCAGCAGTGAACGCGGACAGGGGGCCTACGAGCAGTACTTC. It codes for CASSERGQGAYEQYF.

The chain is built from TRBV18 and TRBJ1-5; D remains unclear. CDR3 length: 14 amino acids. The germline gives CDR1 KGHSH, CDR2 LQKENI. Trimming took off 0 bases at V and 1 base at J, with 4 bases between the two ends. The CDR3 nucleotides are TGTGCCAGCTCACCACCGGGCAGCAATCAGCCCCAGCATTTT. It specifies CASSPPGSNQPQHF.

The count of this clone is one. The chain couples TRBV7-2 to TRBJ2-5; D might be TRBD1 (5 bases). The CDR3 consists of 16 residues. V lost 1 base and J lost 6, with 18 bases in between. Germline V gene lookup returns CDR1 SGHTA and CDR2 FQGNSA. The DNA of the CDR3 is TGTGCCAGCAGCTTAGAATGGCAGGGAAGCAGGAAGACCCAGTACTTC. Encoded protein: CASSLEWQGSRKTQYF.

The rearrangement uses TRBV19 and TRBJ2-1, with 12 bases matching TRBD2. The germline gives CDR1 LNHDA, CDR2 SQIVND (reference sequence). V shed 0 bases and J 9 bases; nucleotides not matched to a gene: 3. The CDR3 contains 15 residues. The DNA for the CDR3 is TGTGCCAGTAGTATAGACGCTAGCGGGAGGGGTGAGCAGTTCTTC. Its protein product is CASSIDASGRGEQFF.

The chain recombines TRBV4-2 with TRBJ2-7; D is possibly TRBD2 (6 bases). Trimming removed 4 bases at V and 2 bases at J, with 12 bases between. Germline V gene data show CDR1 as LGHNA and CDR2 as YNFKEQ. The CDR3 is made up of 14 amino acids. The CDR3 is CASSPNSGPYEQYF. The DNA of the CDR3 is TGTGCCAGCAGCCCGAATAGCGGCCCCTACGAGCAGTACTTC.

Notes on this clone: Germline and junction disagree at one end, which may indicate a read error. This chain links TRBV3-1 (or the pseudogene TRBV3-2) with TRBJ1-6; 12 bases are shared with TRBD1. Germline V lookup: CDR1 LGHDT, CDR2 YNNKEL (reference sequence). This CDR3 has 16 amino acids. This CDR3 reads CARSGGDRGQNSPLHF. CDR3 DNA sequence: TGTGCCCGCAGCGGGGGGGACAGGGGGCAAAATTCACCCCTCCACTTT.

The chain carries TRBV9 and TRBJ2-3, with 11 bases identical to TRBD2. Germline trimming cut 3 bases from V and 4 bases from J; bases unmatched to any gene: 7. The germline V gene has CDR1 SGDLS and CDR2 YYNGEE. The length of the CDR3 is 16 residues. CDR3 bases: TGTGCCAGCAGCGCCTTAGCGGGAGGGCTTGCAGATACGCAGTATTTT. This gives the protein CASSALAGGLADTQYF.

The chain employs TRBV27 and TRBJ1-5; tentative D call: TRBD1 (5 bases). CDR1 is MNHEY and CDR2 is SMNVEV in the germline V gene (reference sequence). V was pared by 3 bases and J by 0 bases, with 9 bases between. The CDR3 has 15 residues. DNA for the CDR3: TGTGCCAGCAGTTTCGGCGGGGGTAGCAATCAGCCCCAGCATTTT. Protein: CASSFGGGSNQPQHF.

There are a few counts of this clone. The chain employs TRBV6-6 and TRBJ2-7, with 8 nucleotides matching TRBD1. J was trimmed by 0 bases and V by 5 bases; bases with no gene match: 15. CDR1 is MNHNY, CDR2 SVGAGI, per germline (reference sequence). This CDR3 has 18 residues. The CDR3 DNA follows: TGTGCCAGCAGTCTCCGTAGCAGGGGGCCGCGGAGCTCCTACGAGCAGTACTTC. Amino acid sequence: CASSLRSRGPRSSYEQYF.